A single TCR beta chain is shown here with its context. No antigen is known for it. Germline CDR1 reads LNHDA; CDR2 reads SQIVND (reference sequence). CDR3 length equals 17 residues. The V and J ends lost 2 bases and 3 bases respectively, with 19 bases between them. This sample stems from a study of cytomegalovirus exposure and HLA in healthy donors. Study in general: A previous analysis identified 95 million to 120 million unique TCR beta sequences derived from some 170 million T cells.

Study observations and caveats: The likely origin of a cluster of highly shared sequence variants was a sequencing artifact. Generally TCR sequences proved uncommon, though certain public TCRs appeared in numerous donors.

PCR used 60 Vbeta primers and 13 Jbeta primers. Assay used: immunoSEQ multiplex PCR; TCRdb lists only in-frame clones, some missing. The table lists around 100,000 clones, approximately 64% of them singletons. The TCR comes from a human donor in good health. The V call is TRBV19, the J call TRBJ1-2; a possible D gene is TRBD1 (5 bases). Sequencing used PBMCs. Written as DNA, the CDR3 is TGTGCCAGTAGTATAATGTCACAGGCCTGGGTCGACTATGGCTACACCTTC. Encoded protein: CASSIMSQAWVDYGYTF.